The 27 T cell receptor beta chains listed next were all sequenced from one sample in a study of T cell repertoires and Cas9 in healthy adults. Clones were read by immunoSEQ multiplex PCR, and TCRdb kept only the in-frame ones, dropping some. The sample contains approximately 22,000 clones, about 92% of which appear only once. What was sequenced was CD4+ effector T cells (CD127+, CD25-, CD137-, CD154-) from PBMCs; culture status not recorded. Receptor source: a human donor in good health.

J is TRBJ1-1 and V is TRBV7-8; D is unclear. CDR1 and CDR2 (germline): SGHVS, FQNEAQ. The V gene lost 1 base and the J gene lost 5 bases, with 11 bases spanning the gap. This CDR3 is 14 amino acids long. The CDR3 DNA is TGTGCCAGCAGCTTAGGAGGGTTGTGGACTGAAGCTTTCTTT. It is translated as CASSLGGLWTEAFF.

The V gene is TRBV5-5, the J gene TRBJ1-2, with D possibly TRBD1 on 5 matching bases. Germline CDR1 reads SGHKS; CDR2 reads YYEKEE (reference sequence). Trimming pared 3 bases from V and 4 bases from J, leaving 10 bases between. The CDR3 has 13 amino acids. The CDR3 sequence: CASSSTVFYGYTF. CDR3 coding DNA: TGTGCCAGCAGCTCGACAGTCTTCTATGGCTACACCTTC.

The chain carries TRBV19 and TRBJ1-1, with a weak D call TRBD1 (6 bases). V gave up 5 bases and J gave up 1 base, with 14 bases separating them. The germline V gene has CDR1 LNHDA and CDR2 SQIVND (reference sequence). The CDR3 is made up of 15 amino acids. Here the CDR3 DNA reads TGTGCCAGTAGTGTCCCGAGGGGGGGGAACACTGAAGCTTTCTTT. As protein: CASSVPRGGNTEAFF.

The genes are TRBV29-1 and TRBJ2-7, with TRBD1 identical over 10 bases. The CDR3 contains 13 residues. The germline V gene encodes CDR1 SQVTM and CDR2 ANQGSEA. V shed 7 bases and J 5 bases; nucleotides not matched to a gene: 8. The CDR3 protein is CSGGGQGLNEQYF. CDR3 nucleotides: TGCAGCGGGGGGGGACAGGGGCTTAACGAGCAGTACTTC.

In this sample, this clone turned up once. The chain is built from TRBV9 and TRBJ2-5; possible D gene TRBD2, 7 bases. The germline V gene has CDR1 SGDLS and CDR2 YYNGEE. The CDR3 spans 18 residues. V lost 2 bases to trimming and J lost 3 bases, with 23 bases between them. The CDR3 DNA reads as TGTGCCAGCAGCGTTGGGGGAGGCGGGGGCCTATATAAAGAGACCCAGTACTTC. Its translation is CASSVGGGGGLYKETQYF.

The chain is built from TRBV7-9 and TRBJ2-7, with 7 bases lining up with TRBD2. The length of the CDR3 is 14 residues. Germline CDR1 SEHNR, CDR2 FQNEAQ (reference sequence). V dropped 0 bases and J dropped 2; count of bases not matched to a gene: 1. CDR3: CASSLAGRAYEQYF. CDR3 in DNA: TGTGCCAGCAGCTTAGCGGGGAGGGCCTACGAGCAGTACTTC.

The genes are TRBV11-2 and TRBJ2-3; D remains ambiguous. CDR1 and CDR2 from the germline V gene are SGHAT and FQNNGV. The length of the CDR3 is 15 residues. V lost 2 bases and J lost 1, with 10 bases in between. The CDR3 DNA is TGTGCCAGCAGCTTACGTGGGGAAGGCACAGATACGCAGTATTTT. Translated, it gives CASSLRGEGTDTQYF. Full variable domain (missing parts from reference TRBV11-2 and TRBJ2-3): EAGVAQSPRYKIIEKRQSVAFWCNPISGHATLYWYQQILGQGPKLLIQFQNNGVVDDSQLPKDRFSAERLKGVDSTLKIQPAKLEDSAVYLCASSLRGEGTDTQYFGPGTRLTVL.

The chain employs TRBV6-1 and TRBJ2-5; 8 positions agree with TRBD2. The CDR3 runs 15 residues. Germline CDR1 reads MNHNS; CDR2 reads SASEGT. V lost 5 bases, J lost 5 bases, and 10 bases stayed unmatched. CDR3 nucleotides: TGTGCCAGCAGTCCGGGGGGGAGGGAGTGGGAGACCCAGTACTTC. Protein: CASSPGGREWETQYF.

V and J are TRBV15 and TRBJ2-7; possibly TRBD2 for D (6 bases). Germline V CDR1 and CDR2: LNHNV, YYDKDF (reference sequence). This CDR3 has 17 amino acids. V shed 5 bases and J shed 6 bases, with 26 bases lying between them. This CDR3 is CATSQGRPGVRPGEQYF. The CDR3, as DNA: TGTGCCACCAGCCAAGGGCGACCGGGAGTACGTCCCGGCGAGCAGTACTTC.

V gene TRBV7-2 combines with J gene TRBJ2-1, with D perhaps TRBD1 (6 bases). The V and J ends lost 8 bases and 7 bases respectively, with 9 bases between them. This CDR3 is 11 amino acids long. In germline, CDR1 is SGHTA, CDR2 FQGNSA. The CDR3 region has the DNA TGTGCCAGCGGTAGGGGGAATGAGCAGTTCTTC. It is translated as CASGRGNEQFF.

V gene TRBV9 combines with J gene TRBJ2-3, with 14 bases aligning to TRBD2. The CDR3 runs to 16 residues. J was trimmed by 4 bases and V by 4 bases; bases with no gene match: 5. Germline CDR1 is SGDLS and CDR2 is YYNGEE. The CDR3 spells CASSPRLAGGPDTQYF. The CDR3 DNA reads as TGTGCCAGCAGCCCCCGACTAGCGGGGGGGCCAGATACGCAGTATTTT.

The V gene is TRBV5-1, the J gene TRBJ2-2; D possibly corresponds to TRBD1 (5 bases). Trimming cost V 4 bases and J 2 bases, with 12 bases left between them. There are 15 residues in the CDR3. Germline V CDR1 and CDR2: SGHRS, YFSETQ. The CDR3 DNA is TGCGCCAGCAGCGTGGCAAGGGGCAACACCGGGGAGCTGTTTTTT. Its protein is CASSVARGNTGELFF.

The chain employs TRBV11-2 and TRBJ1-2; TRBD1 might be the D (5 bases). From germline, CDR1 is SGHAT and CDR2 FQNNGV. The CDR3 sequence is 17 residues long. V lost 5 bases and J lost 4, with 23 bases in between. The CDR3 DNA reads TGTGCCAGCAGCCCTAGTGACGTTCGGGACGCAGCCTATGGCTACACCTTC. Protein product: CASSPSDVRDAAYGYTF.

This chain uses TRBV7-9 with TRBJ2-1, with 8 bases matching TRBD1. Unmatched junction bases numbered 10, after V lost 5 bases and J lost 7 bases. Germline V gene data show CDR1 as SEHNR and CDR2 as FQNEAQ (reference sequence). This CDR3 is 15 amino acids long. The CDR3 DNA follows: TGTGCCAGCAGCCCCCCCTTCCGACAGGGGAATGAGCAGTTCTTC. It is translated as CASSPPFRQGNEQFF.

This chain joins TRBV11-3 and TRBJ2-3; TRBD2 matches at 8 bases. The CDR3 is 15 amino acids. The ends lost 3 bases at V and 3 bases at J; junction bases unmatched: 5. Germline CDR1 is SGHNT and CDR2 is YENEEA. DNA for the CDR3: TGTGCCAGCAGCTTCCGGGGGGGCATTACAGATACGCAGTATTTT. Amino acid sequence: CASSFRGGITDTQYF. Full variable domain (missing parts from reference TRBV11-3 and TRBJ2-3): EAGVVQSPRYKIIEKKQPVAFWCNPISGHNTLYWYLQNLGQGPELLIRYENEEAVDDSQLPKDRFSAERLKGVDSTLKIQPAELGDSAVYLCASSFRGGITDTQYFGPGTRLTVL.

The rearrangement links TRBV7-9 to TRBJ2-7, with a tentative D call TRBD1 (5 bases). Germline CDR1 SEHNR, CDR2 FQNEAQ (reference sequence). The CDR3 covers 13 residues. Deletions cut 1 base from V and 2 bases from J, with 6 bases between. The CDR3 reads CASSLGGPYEQYF. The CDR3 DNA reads TGTGCCAGCAGCTTAGGGGGCCCCTACGAGCAGTACTTC.

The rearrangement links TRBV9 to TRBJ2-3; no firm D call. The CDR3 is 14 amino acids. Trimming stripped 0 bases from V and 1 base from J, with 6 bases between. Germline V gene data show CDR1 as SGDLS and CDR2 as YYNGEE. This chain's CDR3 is CASSVVGRTDTQYF. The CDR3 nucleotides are TGTGCCAGCAGCGTAGTCGGCCGCACAGATACGCAGTATTTT.

The CDR3 region is CASSLGNGYTF. The CDR3 DNA is TGTGCCAGCAGTTTGGGGAATGGCTACACCTTC. The chain joins TRBV28 to TRBJ1-2; D ambiguous. CDR1 is MDHEN, CDR2 SYDVKM, per germline. V was clipped by 3 bases and J by 6 bases, with 5 bases between them. The CDR3 is made up of 11 amino acids.

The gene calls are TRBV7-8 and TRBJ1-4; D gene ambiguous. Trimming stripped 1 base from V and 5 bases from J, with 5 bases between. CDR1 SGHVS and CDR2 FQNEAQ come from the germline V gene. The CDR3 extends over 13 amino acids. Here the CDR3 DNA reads TGTGCCAGCAGCTTAGTTTACAATGAAAAACTGTTTTTT. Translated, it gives CASSLVYNEKLFF.

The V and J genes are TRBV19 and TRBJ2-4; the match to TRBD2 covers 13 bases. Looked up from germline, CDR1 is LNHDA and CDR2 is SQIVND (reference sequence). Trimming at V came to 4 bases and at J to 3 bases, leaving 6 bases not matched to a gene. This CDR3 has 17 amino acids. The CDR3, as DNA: TGTGCCAGTAGTAAACTAGCGGGGGGGCGCGGCAAAAACATTCAGTACTTC. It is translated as CASSKLAGGRGKNIQYF.

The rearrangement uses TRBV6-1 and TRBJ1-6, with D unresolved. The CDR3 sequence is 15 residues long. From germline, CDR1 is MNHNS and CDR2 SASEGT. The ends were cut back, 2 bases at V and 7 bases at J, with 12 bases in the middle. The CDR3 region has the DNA TGTGCCAGCAGTGAAAATAGGGTAGGGAATTCACCCCTCCACTTT. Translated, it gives CASSENRVGNSPLHF.

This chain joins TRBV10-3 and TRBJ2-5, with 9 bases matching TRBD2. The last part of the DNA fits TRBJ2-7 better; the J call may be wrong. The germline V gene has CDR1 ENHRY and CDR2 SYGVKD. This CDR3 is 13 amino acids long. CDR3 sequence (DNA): TGTGCCATCACTAGCGGGGTTTCCTACGAGCAGTACTTC. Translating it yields CAITSGVSYEQYF.

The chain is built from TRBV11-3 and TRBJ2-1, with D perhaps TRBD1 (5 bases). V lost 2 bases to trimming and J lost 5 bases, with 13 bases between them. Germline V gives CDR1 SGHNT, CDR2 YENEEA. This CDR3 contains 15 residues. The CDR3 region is CASSLRAGRNNEQFF. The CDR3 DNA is TGTGCCAGCAGCTTACGGGCAGGGCGTAACAATGAGCAGTTCTTC.

CDR3: CATGENNEQFF. The CDR3 coding sequence is TGTGCCACGGGGGAGAACAATGAGCAGTTCTTC. This rearrangement joins TRBV7-2 to TRBJ2-1; D perhaps matches TRBD2 (6 bases). This CDR3 comprises 11 residues. The V end lost 10 bases, the J end lost 5 bases, and 9 bases lay between the germline ends. Germline V lookup: CDR1 SGHTA, CDR2 FQGNSA.

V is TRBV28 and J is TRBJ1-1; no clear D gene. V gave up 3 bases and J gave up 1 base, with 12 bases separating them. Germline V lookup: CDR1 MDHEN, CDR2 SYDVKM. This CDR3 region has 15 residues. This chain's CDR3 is CASSFARAGNTEAFF. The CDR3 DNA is TGTGCCAGCAGTTTTGCTCGGGCAGGGAACACTGAAGCTTTCTTT.

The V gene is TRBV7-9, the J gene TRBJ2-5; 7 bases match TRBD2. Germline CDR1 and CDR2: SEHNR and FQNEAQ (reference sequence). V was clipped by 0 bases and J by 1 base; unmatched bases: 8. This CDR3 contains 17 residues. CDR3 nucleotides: TGTGCCAGCAGCTTAGCGCTTGGCGGGGGACCCCAAGAGACCCAGTACTTC. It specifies CASSLALGGGPQETQYF.

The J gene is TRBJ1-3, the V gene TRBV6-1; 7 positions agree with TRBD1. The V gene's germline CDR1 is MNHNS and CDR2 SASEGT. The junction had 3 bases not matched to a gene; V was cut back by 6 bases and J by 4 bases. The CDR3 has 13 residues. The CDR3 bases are TGTGCCAGCAGGTCGGGACAGGGAAACACCATATATTTT. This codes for CASRSGQGNTIYF.